The clone carrying this T cell receptor (beta chain) was observed many times. Its antigen is currently unknown. V shed 0 bases and J shed 2 bases, with 8 bases lying between them. This CDR3 has 14 amino acids. Germline loops: CDR1 LGHNA, CDR2 YNFKEQ. These data belong to a study of response to subunit inactivated influenza vaccine. A single record per CDR3 protein comes from TCRdb applying MiXCR to the RT-PCR reads. The data show some 500,000 distinct CDR3 sequences, 13% seen once. Study results and limitations: Each seasonal influenza vaccination, the authors suggested, recruits few new T cells.

The clonotype was recovered from a man aged 50-60 years who received an inactivated influenza vaccine. The rearrangement joins TRBV4-2 to TRBJ2-7; unclear D gene. Sample: PBMCs from blood, taken 35 to 45 days after vaccination. The CDR3 sequence: CASSQDLGPYEQYF. The CDR3 DNA follows: TGTGCCAGCAGCCAAGATTTAGGTCCCTACGAGCAGTACTTC.